Listed here is a single T cell receptor (beta chain). Its antigen is as yet unknown. These data are taken from a study of monozygotic twins with inflammatory bowel disease. The CDR3 totals 15 residues. The germline V gene encodes CDR1 MDHEN and CDR2 SYDVKM. For every sample, eight separate reactions were used to make cDNA. TCRdb derives one entry per CDR3 protein from the 5' RACE reads, leaving out DNA. The sample has fewer than 450,000 distinct CDR3 sequences. Study outcomes and limitations: Compared with healthy co-twins, IBD patients showed reduced TCRbeta repertoire diversity by inverse Simpson. Discordant twins showed the same repertoire similarity as concordant twins, possibly from limited power. Telling different T cell subtypes apart from each other was not possible.

The receptor was isolated from a human donor with ulcerative colitis or Crohn's disease, or a healthy co-twin of an affected twin (not recorded which). V is TRBV28 and J is TRBJ2-7; without DNA, the TCRdb call of TRBD2 cannot be checked. What was sequenced was blood. The CDR3 loop reads CASSFTAGGVYEQYF.